Described below is a single TCR beta chain sequence and its context. The V gene end was trimmed by 5 bases and the J gene end by 4 bases; junction bases not matched to a gene: 8. Germline V gene sequence: CDR1 SGHTA, CDR2 FQGTGA. The CDR3 sequence is 16 residues long. Enrollment of patients from Seattle took place during active infection, with longitudinal follow-up. Data came from immunoSEQ multiplex PCR; TCRdb stores just in-frame clones and leaves some out. In the table there are about 440,000 clones, roughly 88% of which are singletons. These data originate in a study of blood T cell repertoires in COVID-19.

The V and J genes are TRBV7-3 and TRBJ2-1, with 10 bases aligning to TRBD2. The specimen sequenced was peripheral blood. The TCR sequence derives from a woman aged 45-60 years with COVID-19, enrolled during active disease. This CDR3 is CASSPERGGVYNEQFF. DNA of the CDR3: TGTGCCAGCAGCCCGGAGCGGGGGGGAGTGTACAATGAGCAGTTCTTC.